This T cell receptor beta chain stems from a study of cytomegalovirus exposure and HLA in healthy donors. Study-wide findings and caveats: Per a prior analysis, the majority of TCR beta V segments were productive roughly 87% or roughly 30% of the time. Exclusion as indistinguishable affected some V segments, including TRBV6-2 and TRBV6-3.

In the PCR, 60 Vbeta and 13 Jbeta primers were used. Using immunoSEQ multiplex PCR, the repertoire was profiled, and TCRdb retains in-frame clones only, with some absent. Of approximately 82,000 clones listed, 78% were seen once; the top ten hold 1.5% to 2%. Notes on this clone: Its antigen is unidentified.

Trimming shortened V by 0 bases and J by 5 bases, and 13 bases separated the two germline ends. The CDR3 loop spans 15 amino acids. From germline, CDR1 is SGHAT and CDR2 FQNNGV. The chain couples TRBV11-2 to TRBJ1-2; TRBD1 is a possible D gene (5 bases). This TCR came from a man aged 35-49 years in good health and CMV-seronegative. The specimen was PBMCs. DNA of the CDR3: TGTGCCAGCAGCTTAGATCCCGCAGGGTGGTATGGCTACACCTTC. It yields the protein CASSLDPAGWYGYTF.